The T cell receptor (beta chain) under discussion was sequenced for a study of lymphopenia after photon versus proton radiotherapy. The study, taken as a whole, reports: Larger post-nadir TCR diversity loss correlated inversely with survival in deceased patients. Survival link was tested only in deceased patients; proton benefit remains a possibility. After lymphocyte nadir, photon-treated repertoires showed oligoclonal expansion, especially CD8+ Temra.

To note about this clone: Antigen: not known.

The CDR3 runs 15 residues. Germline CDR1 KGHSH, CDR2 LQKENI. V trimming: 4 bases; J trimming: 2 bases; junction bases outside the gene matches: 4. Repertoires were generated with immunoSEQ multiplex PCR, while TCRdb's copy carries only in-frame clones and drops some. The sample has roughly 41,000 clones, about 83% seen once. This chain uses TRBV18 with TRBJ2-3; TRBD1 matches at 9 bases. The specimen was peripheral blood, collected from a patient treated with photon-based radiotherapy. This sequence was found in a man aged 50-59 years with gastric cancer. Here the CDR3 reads CASSHRTGDTDTQYF. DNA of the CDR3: TGTGCCAGCTCACACAGGACAGGGGACACAGATACGCAGTATTTT.